The sequence of this T cell receptor beta chain was determined in a study of T cells in Graves' hyperthyroidism and ophthalmopathy. From RNA transcripts, TCR beta CDR3 regions were amplified. The HTBI primer set was used in a first-round RT-PCR of the TCR CDR3. TCRdb used MiXCR to reprocess the multiplex PCR reads, holding one entry per CDR3 protein. This sample has roughly 800,000 distinct CDR3 sequences, with over 35% found just once. This TCR was sampled from a man younger than 30 with Graves' hyperthyroidism. Sequencing was performed on blood.

CDR3 amino acids: CASSSPFGDTGELFF. CDR3 coding DNA: TGTGCCAGCAGCTCCCCCTTTGGCGACACCGGGGAGCTGTTTTTT. The chain uses TRBV7-3 and TRBJ2-2; D is undetermined. Trimming removed 4 bases at V and 3 bases at J, with 12 bases between. From germline, CDR1 is SGHTA and CDR2 FQGTGA. This CDR3 has 15 amino acids. Looking up the rest from reference TRBV7-3 and TRBJ2-2 gives the full variable domain: GAGVSQTPSNKVTEKGKYVELRCDPISGHTALYWYRQSLGQGPEFLIYFQGTGAADDSGLPNDRFFAVRPEGSVSTLKIQRTERGDSAVYLCASSSPFGDTGELFFGEGSRLTVL.